Presented here are 30 T cell receptor beta chains from one specimen sequenced in a study of T-cell memory formation after mild COVID-19. MiXCR was run by TCRdb on the 5' RACE reads, yielding one entry per CDR3 protein. This sample has a few hundred thousand distinct CDR3 sequences, with roughly 20% found just once. Sequencing was done on a sample of PBMCs or a T cell subset sorted from them (not recorded which). The receptors shown here come from an adult woman who had mild COVID-19 (a few samples of this study predate the infection). Cell type and time point are not known.

The V gene is TRBV11-1, the J gene TRBJ2-1; TRBD1 is a possible D gene (6 bases). The V and J ends lost 4 bases and 0 bases respectively, with 16 bases between them. The germline V gene encodes CDR1 SGHAT and CDR2 FQDESV (reference sequence). This CDR3 has 17 residues. The DNA of the CDR3 is TGTGCCAGCAGCTCAAACAGGGCCCTCCTCTCCTACAATGAGCAGTTCTTC. As protein: CASSSNRALLSYNEQFF.

CDR3 bases: TGTGCCAGCAGTGCCTCCACAGGGCCGAACACTGAAGCTTTCTTT. Protein: CASSASTGPNTEAFF. The chain has TRBV6-4 and TRBJ1-1; a weak D match, TRBD1 (6 bases). This CDR3 has 15 residues. Germline assignment: CDR1 MRHNA and CDR2 SNTAGT. V was cut by 4 bases and J by 1 base, with 13 bases left in between.

This clonotype was seen a few times. This chain uses TRBV4-1 with TRBJ1-1; weak D call: TRBD1 (6 bases). The CDR3 loop spans 15 amino acids. Germline V gene lookup returns CDR1 MGHRA and CDR2 YSYEKL. V was clipped by 2 bases and J by 1 base, with 11 bases between them. The CDR3 DNA follows: TGCGCCAGCAGCCAACTCAGGGGCAAGAACACTGAAGCTTTCTTT. Protein: CASSQLRGKNTEAFF.

This clonotype was seen a few times. This rearrangement joins TRBV12-3 or TRBV12-4 to TRBJ2-2; D remains unclear. Trimming took 6 bases from V and 7 from J, leaving 12 bases between them. CDR3 length: 13 amino acids. Here the CDR3 reads CASRPRRNGELFF. The CDR3 nucleotides are TGTGCCAGCAGACCTAGACGGAACGGGGAGCTGTTTTTT.

This clonotype was observed a handful of times. V usage is TRBV5-5 and J usage is TRBJ2-5, with 9 bases that match TRBD1. The germline V gene has CDR1 SGHKS and CDR2 YYEKEE (reference sequence). This CDR3 spans 14 amino acids. V gave up 4 bases and J gave up 0 bases; unmatched junction bases: 1. CDR3 sequence (DNA): TGTGCCAGCAGCCGGGACAGGGACCAAGAGACCCAGTACTTC. Protein product: CASSRDRDQETQYF. Filled out from reference TRBV5-5 and TRBJ2-5, the complete variable domain reads DAGVTQSPTHLIKTRGQQVTLRCSPISGHKSVSWYQQVLGQGPQFIFQYYEKEERGRGNFPDRFSARQFPNYSSELNVNALLLGDSALYLCASSRDRDQETQYFGPGTRLLVL.

This clonotype was detected only a few times. The rearrangement links TRBV12-3 or TRBV12-4 to TRBJ2-1; 7 bases are shared with TRBD1. The CDR3 sequence is 13 residues long. The V gene end was trimmed by 6 bases and the J gene end by 5 bases; junction bases not matched to a gene: 4. The CDR3 nucleotides are TGTGCCAGCAGACGGGACAGACACAATGAGCAGTTCTTC. Its protein is CASRRDRHNEQFF.

The CDR3 sequence: CAWSPGGARNTEAFF. The CDR3 coding sequence is TGTGCCTGGAGTCCCGGGGGGGCCAGGAACACTGAAGCTTTCTTT. The chain carries TRBV30 and TRBJ1-1; a weak D match, TRBD1 (6 bases). The V gene's germline CDR1 is GTSNPN and CDR2 SVGIG (reference sequence). There are 15 residues in the CDR3. Trimming shortened V by 2 bases and J by 1 base, and 14 bases separated the two germline ends.

This clonotype appeared a few times. V and J are TRBV5-1 and TRBJ1-2; TRBD1 is a possible D gene (5 bases). V was trimmed by 2 bases and J by 3 bases, leaving 17 bases between them. The CDR3 extends over 16 amino acids. CDR1 is SGHRS, CDR2 YFSETQ, per germline. The CDR3 region has the DNA TGCGCCAGCAGCTTTGGACAAGCCGGGGGGGACTATGGCTACACCTTC. It encodes CASSFGQAGGDYGYTF.

The chain is built from TRBV6-6 and TRBJ2-2; D remains unclear. The CDR3 covers 13 residues. V was trimmed by 2 bases and J by 3 bases, leaving 4 bases between them. Germline V gives CDR1 MNHNY, CDR2 SVGAGI (reference sequence). CDR3 DNA: TGTGCCAGCAGTTACACTGACACCGGGGAGCTGTTTTTT. Its translation: CASSYTDTGELFF.

This chain joins TRBV7-9 and TRBJ2-7; possibly TRBD2 for D (6 bases). Trimming cost V 0 bases and J 2 bases, with 11 bases left between them. Germline CDR1 reads SEHNR; CDR2 reads FQNEAQ (reference sequence). CDR3 length equals 15 residues. This chain's CDR3 is CASSLAGGPTYEQYF. CDR3 bases: TGTGCCAGCAGCTTAGCCGGGGGACCAACCTACGAGCAGTACTTC.

The CDR3 DNA reads as TGTGCCACCAGTGATCCCGCGCGGGGGCGAGATCAGCCCCAGCATTTT. Translating gives CATSDPARGRDQPQHF. J is TRBJ1-5 and V is TRBV24-1, with D perhaps TRBD1 (6 bases). The V gene lost 3 bases and the J gene lost 5 bases, with 16 bases spanning the gap. The CDR3 spans 16 residues. The V gene's germline CDR1 is KGHDR and CDR2 SFDVKD.

V gene TRBV18 combines with J gene TRBJ2-7, with D unclear. Germline-derived CDR1 and CDR2 are KGHSH and LQKENI. This CDR3 region has 13 residues. V lost 0 bases, J lost 2 bases, and 5 bases lay in between. CDR3 sequence: CASSPPVTYEQYF. In DNA form, the CDR3 reads TGTGCCAGCTCACCACCGGTTACCTACGAGCAGTACTTC.

The chain links TRBV18 to TRBJ1-5; possible D gene TRBD1, 5 bases. The CDR3 runs 22 residues. The V gene's germline CDR1 is KGHSH and CDR2 LQKENI. V lost 1 base to trimming and J lost 0 bases, with 28 bases between them. CDR3 in DNA: TGTGCCAGCTCACCACTTCCACTCACCACCCTAAACAGGCAACCTAGCAATCAGCCCCAGCATTTT. Its protein is CASSPLPLTTLNRQPSNQPQHF.

The chain recombines TRBV7-9 with TRBJ2-1; D is unresolved. This CDR3 contains 12 residues. V gave up 2 bases and J gave up 7 bases, with 6 bases separating them. Germline V gene lookup returns CDR1 SEHNR and CDR2 FQNEAQ (reference sequence). The CDR3 region has the DNA TGTGCCAGCAGCTTAATGGCGAATGAGCAGTTCTTC. Encoded protein: CASSLMANEQFF.

Only a few counts were recorded for this clonotype. The chain links TRBV5-1 to TRBJ2-7; 11 bases agree with TRBD1. This CDR3 comprises 13 residues. CDR1 and CDR2 from the germline V gene are SGHRS and YFSETQ. J lost 10 bases, V lost 4 bases, and 7 bases had no gene match. CDR3 sequence: CASSPDRGLEQYF. CDR3 coding DNA: TGCGCCAGCAGCCCGGACAGGGGGCTAGAACAGTACTTC.

The genes are TRBV27 and TRBJ2-1; D tentatively fits TRBD1 or TRBD2 (5 bases each). The CDR3 covers 14 residues. Germline V gives CDR1 MNHEY, CDR2 SMNVEV (reference sequence). V gave up 0 bases and J gave up 6 bases, with 9 bases separating them. CDR3 nucleotides: TGTGCCAGCAGTTTATCGGGACCGAGCAATGAGCAGTTCTTC. Its translation: CASSLSGPSNEQFF.

This clonotype occurred a few times. The V and J genes are TRBV5-1 and TRBJ2-3; TRBD2 matches 10 bases. Germline V gene sequence: CDR1 SGHRS, CDR2 YFSETQ. This CDR3 region has 14 residues. V lost 7 bases and J lost 3; bases outside the gene matches: 5. The DNA of the CDR3 is TGCGCCAGCGCTAGCGGGAGTAGGACAGATACGCAGTATTTT. Its translation is CASASGSRTDTQYF.

This clonotype was recorded a few times. The chain couples TRBV12-3 or TRBV12-4 to TRBJ2-1; TRBD1 agrees at 12 bases. Trimming removed 3 bases from V and 7 bases from J; junction bases left unmatched: 4. The CDR3 sequence is 15 residues long. The CDR3 is CASSFGTGGRNEQFF. In DNA, the CDR3 is TGTGCCAGCAGTTTCGGGACAGGGGGCCGGAATGAGCAGTTCTTC.

The CDR3 region is CASTLGGEQYF. The DNA of the CDR3 is TGTGCCAGCACCCTAGGAGGGGAGCAGTACTTC. The chain is built from TRBV12-3 or TRBV12-4 and TRBJ2-7, with D perhaps TRBD2 (6 bases). The CDR3 has 11 amino acids. With 7 bases removed from V and 7 bases from J, the gap between germline ends came to 11 bases.

This clonotype occurred a few times. The J gene is TRBJ2-1, the V gene TRBV12-3 or TRBV12-4; 13 bases match TRBD2. Trimming at V came to 7 bases and at J to 7 bases, leaving 13 bases not matched to a gene. CDR3 size: 17 residues. The chain's CDR3 is CASTYISGLAGRNEQFF. DNA for the CDR3: TGTGCCAGCACCTATATCTCGGGACTAGCGGGAAGAAATGAGCAGTTCTTC.

This clonotype was observed a few times. This sequence joins TRBV7-2 and TRBJ2-1, with D uncertain. This CDR3 has 13 amino acids. The germline V gene has CDR1 SGHTA and CDR2 FQGNSA. Trimming pared 3 bases from V and 6 bases from J, leaving 9 bases between. CDR3 sequence reads: CASSFRMINEQFF. CDR3 nucleotides: TGTGCCAGCAGCTTCCGTATGATCAATGAGCAGTTCTTC.

V is TRBV27 and J is TRBJ1-5; D not certain. With 3 bases removed from V and 0 bases from J, the gap between germline ends came to 9 bases. The CDR3 is 15 residues long. Germline V gene lookup returns CDR1 MNHEY and CDR2 SMNVEV (reference sequence). This CDR3 reads CASSFRVNSNQPQHF. The CDR3 coding sequence is TGTGCCAGCAGTTTTCGGGTAAATAGCAATCAGCCCCAGCATTTT.

This clonotype was counted only a few times. This chain uses TRBV29-1 with TRBJ2-7, with TRBD2 matching 11 bases. J lost 2 bases, V lost 6 bases, and 9 bases had no gene match. CDR1 and CDR2 (germline): SQVTM, ANQGSEA. The CDR3 has 15 residues. Written as DNA, the CDR3 is TGCAGCGTCGAAATCCGACTAGCGGGAACCTACGAGCAGTACTTC. Protein product: CSVEIRLAGTYEQYF.

This clonotype showed up just a few times. V and J are TRBV12-3 or TRBV12-4 and TRBJ2-1, with a tentative D call TRBD2 (7 bases). CDR3 length: 13 amino acids. V was shortened by 5 bases and J by 4 bases, with 9 bases between the two germline ends. The CDR3 loop reads CASSAGAYNEQFF. CDR3 DNA: TGTGCCAGCAGTGCGGGGGCTTACAATGAGCAGTTCTTC.

The chain carries TRBV20-1 and TRBJ2-3, with TRBD2 matching over 12 bases. V was clipped by 1 base and J by 5 bases; unmatched bases: 7. CDR1 DFQATT and CDR2 SNEGSKA come from the germline V gene (reference sequence). The CDR3 length is 16 residues. The DNA for the CDR3 is TGCAGTGCTAGAGCTGCTAGCGGGAGGGCCCAAGATACGCAGTATTTT. It yields the protein CSARAASGRAQDTQYF.

This clonotype has more than one count but fewer than ten. The chain recombines TRBV13 with TRBJ1-1, with TRBD1 matching 7 bases. This CDR3 has 13 amino acids. Germline CDR1 and CDR2: PRHDT and FYEKMQ (reference sequence). The V gene end was trimmed by 1 base and the J gene end by 9 bases; junction bases not matched to a gene: 5. The CDR3 DNA is TGTGCCAGCAGCTTAGCCAGGGGGGAAAAAGCTTTCTTT. Translated, it gives CASSLARGEKAFF.

The chain couples TRBV19 to TRBJ2-1; TRBD1 agrees at 12 bases. Germline CDR1 LNHDA, CDR2 SQIVND (reference sequence). The CDR3 covers 15 residues. V trimming: 5 bases; J trimming: 9 bases; junction bases outside the gene matches: 8. CDR3 DNA sequence: TGTGCCAGTAGTCCGTGGGGACAGGGGGCAGGTGAGCAGTTCTTC. It yields the protein CASSPWGQGAGEQFF.

In this sample, this clonotype turned up a few times. The CDR3 nucleotides are TGTGCCAGCAGTAAAGTCACAGATACGCAGTATTTT. Translated: CASSKVTDTQYF. V usage is TRBV12-3 or TRBV12-4 and J usage is TRBJ2-3; D remains ambiguous. With 5 bases removed from V and 2 bases from J, the gap between germline ends came to 5 bases. CDR3 length equals 12 residues.

V usage is TRBV7-6 and J usage is TRBJ1-6; a possible D gene is TRBD1 (5 bases). Germline assignment: CDR1 SGHVS and CDR2 FNYEAQ. The CDR3 loop spans 17 amino acids. The V and J ends lost 0 bases and 2 bases respectively, with 11 bases between them. The chain's CDR3 is CASSLARGATYNSPLHF. The CDR3 DNA reads as TGTGCCAGCAGCTTAGCTCGTGGGGCGACCTATAATTCACCCCTCCACTTT.

This clonotype was found a few times. The chain combines TRBV7-9 with TRBJ2-3; D unresolved. Between the trimmed V and J ends, which lost 2 bases and 4 bases, there was a span of 7 bases. CDR3 length equals 13 residues. Germline V gives CDR1 SEHNR, CDR2 FQNEAQ (reference sequence). The CDR3 protein is CASSLKWADTQYF. Written as DNA, the CDR3 is TGTGCCAGCAGCTTAAAGTGGGCAGATACGCAGTATTTT. Variable domain in full (rest from reference TRBV7-9 and TRBJ2-3): DTGVSQNPRHKITKRGQNVTFRCDPISEHNRLYWYRQTLGQGPEFLTYFQNEAQLEKSRLLSDRFSAERPKGSFSTLEIQRTEQGDSAMYLCASSLKWADTQYFGPGTRLTVL.